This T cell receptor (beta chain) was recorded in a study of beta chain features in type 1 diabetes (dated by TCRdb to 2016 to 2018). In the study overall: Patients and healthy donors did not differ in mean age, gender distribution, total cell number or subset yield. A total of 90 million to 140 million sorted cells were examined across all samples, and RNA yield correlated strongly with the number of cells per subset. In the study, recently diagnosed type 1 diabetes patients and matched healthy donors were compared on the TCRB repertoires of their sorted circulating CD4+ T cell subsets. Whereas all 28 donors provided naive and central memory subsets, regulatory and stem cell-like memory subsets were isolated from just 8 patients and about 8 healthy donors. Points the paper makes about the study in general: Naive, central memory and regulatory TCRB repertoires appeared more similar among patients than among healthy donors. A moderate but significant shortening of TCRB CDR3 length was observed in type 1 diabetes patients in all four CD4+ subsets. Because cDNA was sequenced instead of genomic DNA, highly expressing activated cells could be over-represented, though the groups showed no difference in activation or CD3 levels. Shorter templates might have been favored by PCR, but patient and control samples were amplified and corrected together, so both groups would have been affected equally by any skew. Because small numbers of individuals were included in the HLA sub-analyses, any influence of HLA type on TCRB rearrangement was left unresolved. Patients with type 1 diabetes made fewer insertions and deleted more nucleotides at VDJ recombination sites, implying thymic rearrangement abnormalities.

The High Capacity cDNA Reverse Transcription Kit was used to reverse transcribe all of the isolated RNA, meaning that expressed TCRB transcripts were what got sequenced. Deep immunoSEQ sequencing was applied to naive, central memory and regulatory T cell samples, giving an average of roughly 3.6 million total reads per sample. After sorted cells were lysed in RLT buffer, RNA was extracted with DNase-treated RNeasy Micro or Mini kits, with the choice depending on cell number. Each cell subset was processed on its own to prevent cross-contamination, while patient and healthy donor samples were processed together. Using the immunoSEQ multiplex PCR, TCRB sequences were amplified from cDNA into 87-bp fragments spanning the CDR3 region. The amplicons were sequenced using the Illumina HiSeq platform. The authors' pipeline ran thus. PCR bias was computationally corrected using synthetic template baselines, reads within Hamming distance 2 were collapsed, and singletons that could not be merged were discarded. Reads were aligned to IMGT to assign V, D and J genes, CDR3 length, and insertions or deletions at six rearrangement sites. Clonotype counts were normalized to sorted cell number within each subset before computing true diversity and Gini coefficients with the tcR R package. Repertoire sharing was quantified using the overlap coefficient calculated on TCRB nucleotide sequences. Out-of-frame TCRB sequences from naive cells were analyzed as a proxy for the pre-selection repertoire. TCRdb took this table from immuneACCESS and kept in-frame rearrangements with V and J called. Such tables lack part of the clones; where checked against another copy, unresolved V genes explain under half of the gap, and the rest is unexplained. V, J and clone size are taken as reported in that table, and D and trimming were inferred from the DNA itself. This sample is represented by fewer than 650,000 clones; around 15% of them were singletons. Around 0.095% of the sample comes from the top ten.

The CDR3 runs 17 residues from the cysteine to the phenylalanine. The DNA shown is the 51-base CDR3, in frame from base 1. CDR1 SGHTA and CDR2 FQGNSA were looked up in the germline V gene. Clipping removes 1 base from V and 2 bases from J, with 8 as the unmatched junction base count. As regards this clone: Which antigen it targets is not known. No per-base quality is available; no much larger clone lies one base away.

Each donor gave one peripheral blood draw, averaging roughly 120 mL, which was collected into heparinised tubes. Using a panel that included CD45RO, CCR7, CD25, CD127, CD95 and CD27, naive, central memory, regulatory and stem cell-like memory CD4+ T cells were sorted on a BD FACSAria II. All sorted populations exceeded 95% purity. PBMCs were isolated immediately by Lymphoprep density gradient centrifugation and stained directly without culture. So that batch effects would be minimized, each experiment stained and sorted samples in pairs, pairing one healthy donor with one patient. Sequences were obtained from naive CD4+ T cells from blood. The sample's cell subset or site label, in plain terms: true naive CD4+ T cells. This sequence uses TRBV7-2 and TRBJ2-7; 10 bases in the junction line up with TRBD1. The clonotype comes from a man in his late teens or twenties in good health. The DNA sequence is TGTGCCAGCAGCTTAGGTAAAGGCGGGACAGGGGCCTACGAGCAGTACTTC. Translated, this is CASSLGKGGTGAYEQYF. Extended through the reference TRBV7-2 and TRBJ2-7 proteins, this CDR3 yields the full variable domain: GAGVSQSPSNKVTEKGKDVELRCDPISGHTALYWYRQSLGQGLEFLIYFQGNSAPDKSGLPSDRFSAERTGGSVSTLTIQRTQQEDSAVYLCASSLGKGGTGAYEQYFGPGTRLTVT.